This entry describes one TCR beta chain. The antigen remains unidentified. V was cut by 4 bases and J by 4 bases, with 10 bases left in between. Per the germline V gene, CDR1 is SGHKS and CDR2 is YYEKEE (reference sequence). The CDR3 length is 13 residues. The sample comes from a study of cytomegalovirus exposure and HLA in healthy donors. Primers for the PCR totalled 60 Vbeta and 13 Jbeta. Some clones are missing from TCRdb's copy, which holds only in-frame ones; the method was immunoSEQ multiplex PCR. In the table there are about 150,000 clones, roughly 77% of which are singletons. Study findings and constraints: Accurate predictions that matched the HLA-A and HLA-B alleles of most subjects were reportedly made from TCR beta sequences.

This chain links TRBV5-5 with TRBJ2-3; D is unclear. The sample consisted of PBMCs. This receptor was taken from a man aged 18-30 years in good health and CMV-seropositive. This CDR3 reads CASSRIRADTQYF. The DNA for the CDR3 is TGTGCCAGCAGCCGCATCCGGGCAGATACGCAGTATTTT.